The 25 T cell receptor beta chains below were found in one sample sequenced in a study of cytomegalovirus exposure and HLA in healthy donors. Primers included in the PCR were 60 Vbeta and 13 Jbeta primers. Repertoires were generated with immunoSEQ multiplex PCR, while TCRdb's copy carries only in-frame clones and drops some. The table has 150,000 to 200,000 clones, 80% seen once. The sample comprised PBMCs. Source of these receptors: a man aged 25 to 45 in good health and CMV-seropositive.

The chain joins TRBV6-5 to TRBJ2-3, with D perhaps TRBD2 (5 bases). V was pared by 2 bases and J by 0 bases, with 12 bases between. The CDR3 spans 16 residues. Germline V CDR1 and CDR2: MNHEY, SVGAGI. CDR3 region: CASSYGAALSTDTQYF. CDR3 coding DNA: TGTGCCAGCAGTTACGGAGCGGCACTTAGCACAGATACGCAGTATTTT.

The chain employs TRBV11-3 and TRBJ2-7; D may be TRBD1 (6 bases). V was pared by 4 bases and J by 2 bases, with 6 bases between. The CDR3 runs 12 residues. Germline V gene sequence: CDR1 SGHNT, CDR2 YENEEA. The CDR3 sequence: CASSYRAYEQYF. In nucleotides, the CDR3 is TGTGCCAGCAGCTACAGGGCCTACGAGCAGTACTTC.

The genes are TRBV4-1 and TRBJ1-1; TRBD1 matches at 12 bases. The V and J ends lost 4 bases and 5 bases, in that order; junction bases with no gene match: 5. Germline assignment: CDR1 MGHRA and CDR2 YSYEKL. The CDR3 covers 15 residues. CDR3 sequence reads: CASSPRDRGRTEAFF. The DNA for the CDR3 is TGCGCCAGCAGCCCGCGGGACAGGGGGCGGACTGAAGCTTTCTTT.

The gene calls are TRBV5-1 and TRBJ1-6; TRBD1 matches at 9 bases. The CDR3 length is 15 residues. Germline CDR1 is SGHRS and CDR2 is YFSETQ. J lost 10 bases, V lost 4 bases, and 9 bases had no gene match. The CDR3 nucleotides read TGCGCCAGCAGCCCCGGGACAGGGAATTCCTCACCCCTCCACTTT. This gives the protein CASSPGTGNSSPLHF.

This chain connects TRBV19 to TRBJ2-3, with TRBD2 matching over 8 bases. The CDR3 has 14 amino acids. CDR1 and CDR2 from the germline V gene are LNHDA and SQIVND (reference sequence). The J segment lost 1 base and the V segment lost 8 bases, leaving 5 bases of the junction unmatched. This CDR3 is CASGSGAGTDTQYF. In DNA, the CDR3 is TGTGCCAGTGGTAGCGGGGCTGGCACAGATACGCAGTATTTT.

J is TRBJ2-5 and V is TRBV7-3; D may be TRBD2 (6 bases). CDR1 and CDR2 from the germline V gene are SGHTA and FQGTGA. This CDR3 region has 15 residues. The ends were cut back, 2 bases at V and 4 bases at J, with 14 bases in the middle. In nucleotides, the CDR3 is TGTGCCAGCAGCTTACGGGGGATCACGGGAGAGACCCAGTACTTC. Translating it yields CASSLRGITGETQYF.

This clone was found once. This chain joins TRBV27 and TRBJ2-7; D remains ambiguous. The CDR3 contains 14 residues. V lost 7 bases and J lost 0, with 13 bases in between. Germline CDR1 MNHEY, CDR2 SMNVEV (reference sequence). The CDR3 DNA sequence: TGTGCCAGCATGAGAGGTTTTAGCTCCTACGAGCAGTACTTC. Encoded protein: CASMRGFSSYEQYF.

The chain employs TRBV28 and TRBJ1-5, with D tentatively TRBD1 (5 bases). Deletions cut 7 bases from V and 0 bases from J, with 22 bases between. The CDR3 spans 18 residues. CDR1 and CDR2 (germline): MDHEN, SYDVKM. The DNA for the CDR3 is TGTGCCAGCATCCCTGTGGCAGGGATGGGGTATAGCAATCAGCCCCAGCATTTT. Translated, it gives CASIPVAGMGYSNQPQHF.

CDR3 sequence: CAWSSGQGQETQYF. DNA of the CDR3: TGTGCCTGGAGTTCAGGACAGGGTCAAGAGACCCAGTACTTC. The chain couples TRBV30 to TRBJ2-5; 8 bases are a match to TRBD1. Germline V gives CDR1 GTSNPN, CDR2 SVGIG (reference sequence). Trimming removed 2 bases from V and 2 bases from J; junction bases left unmatched: 4. The CDR3 consists of 14 residues.

The chain is built from TRBV5-1 and TRBJ1-6; 8 nucleotides match TRBD1. The junction had 10 bases not matched to a gene; V was cut back by 5 bases and J by 6 bases. The CDR3 consists of 16 residues. Germline-derived CDR1 and CDR2 are SGHRS and YFSETQ. CDR3: CASRNTLGQVNSPLHF. The CDR3 coding sequence is TGCGCCAGCAGGAACACGTTGGGACAGGTTAATTCACCCCTCCACTTT.

The chain links TRBV19 to TRBJ1-2; D may be TRBD1 (5 bases). The CDR3 has 13 amino acids. CDR1 is LNHDA, CDR2 SQIVND, per germline (reference sequence). Trimming shortened V by 10 bases and J by 0 bases, and 12 bases separated the two germline ends. CDR3 amino acids: CATTRQSNYGYTF. CDR3 in DNA: TGTGCCACCACCCGACAGTCTAACTATGGCTACACCTTC. Using reference TRBV19 and TRBJ1-2 for the parts outside the CDR3, the full variable domain is DGGITQSPKYLFRKEGQNVTLSCEQNLNHDAMYWYRQDPGQGLRLIYYSQIVNDFQKGDIAEGYSVSREKKESFPLTVTSAQKNPTAFYLCATTRQSNYGYTFGSGTRLTVV.

The chain uses TRBV7-9 and TRBJ2-3; a possible D gene is TRBD1 (6 bases). The CDR3 loop spans 14 amino acids. The V and J ends lost 5 bases and 2 bases respectively, with 11 bases between them. CDR1 SEHNR and CDR2 FQNEAQ come from the germline V gene (reference sequence). The CDR3 region has the DNA TGTGCCAGCAGCCAAGGGGGTTACACAGATACGCAGTATTTT. It codes for CASSQGGYTDTQYF.

J is TRBJ2-5 and V is TRBV5-6; D gene uncertain. The CDR3 spans 13 residues. Germline V gene data show CDR1 as SGHDT and CDR2 as YYEEEE. V lost 0 bases and J 1 base, leaving 4 bases between the germline ends. The CDR3 region has the DNA TGTGCCAGCAGCTTGGCGGTCCAAGAGACCCAGTACTTC. Translating gives CASSLAVQETQYF.

The J gene is TRBJ2-5, the V gene TRBV10-2; D perhaps matches TRBD2 (5 bases). CDR1 is WSHSY, CDR2 SAAADI, per germline. V lost 0 bases to trimming and J lost 2 bases, with 10 bases between them. This CDR3 has 15 amino acids. The CDR3 loop is CASSESERLQETQYF. The CDR3 DNA is TGCGCCAGCAGTGAGTCAGAGCGACTACAAGAGACCCAGTACTTC.

The CDR3 nucleotides read TGTGCCAGCAGCATTAGCGGGGGGCAAGAGACCCAGTACTTC. Its translation is CASSISGGQETQYF. V and J are TRBV7-2 and TRBJ2-5; 10 bases align to TRBD2. The J segment lost 2 bases and the V segment lost 5 bases, leaving 2 bases of the junction unmatched. Per the germline V gene, CDR1 is SGHTA and CDR2 is FQGNSA. The CDR3 extends over 14 amino acids. The full variable domain, with the rest looked up from reference TRBV7-2 and TRBJ2-5, is GAGVSQSPSNKVTEKGKDVELRCDPISGHTALYWYRQSLGQGLEFLIYFQGNSAPDKSGLPSDRFSAERTGGSVSTLTIQRTQQEDSAVYLCASSISGGQETQYFGPGTRLLVL.

A single count supports this clone. V gene TRBV27 combines with J gene TRBJ2-7; 9 bases are a match to TRBD2. CDR3 size: 15 residues. Germline-derived CDR1 and CDR2 are MNHEY and SMNVEV (reference sequence). J lost 4 bases, V lost 0 bases, and 4 bases had no gene match. The CDR3 protein is CASSLSGLANYEQYF. The CDR3 coding sequence is TGTGCCAGCAGTTTATCGGGACTAGCCAATTACGAGCAGTACTTC.

V and J are TRBV7-9 and TRBJ1-4, with TRBD1 matching 7 bases. The CDR3 is made up of 15 amino acids. V gave up 4 bases and J gave up 1 base; unmatched junction bases: 3. Germline V lookup: CDR1 SEHNR, CDR2 FQNEAQ (reference sequence). The CDR3 protein is CASSSYRGTNEKLFF. CDR3 in DNA: TGTGCCAGCAGCTCCTACAGGGGAACTAATGAAAAACTGTTTTTT.

The V call is TRBV15, the J call TRBJ2-3; 8 nucleotides agree with TRBD2. Trimming took 0 bases from V and 4 from J; bases not matched to a gene: 6. The CDR3 sequence is 16 residues long. CDR1 is LNHNV, CDR2 YYDKDF, per germline (reference sequence). The CDR3 DNA reads TGTGCCACCAGCAGAGATCGGGGGGGCTCGGCAGATACGCAGTATTTT. It encodes CATSRDRGGSADTQYF.

The V and J genes are TRBV9 and TRBJ2-2; tentatively, D is TRBD2 (7 bases). The CDR3 loop spans 16 amino acids. V gave up 0 bases and J gave up 6 bases, with 15 bases separating them. Germline-derived CDR1 and CDR2 are SGDLS and YYNGEE. CDR3 sequence reads: CASSVEGGGGPGELFF. In DNA, the CDR3 is TGTGCCAGCAGCGTAGAGGGGGGCGGGGGCCCCGGGGAGCTGTTTTTT.

This clone was counted between two and nine times. The rearrangement links TRBV5-1 to TRBJ2-7; D unclear. Germline CDR1 SGHRS, CDR2 YFSETQ. V was pared by 1 base and J by 2 bases, with 7 bases between. This CDR3 is built from 13 residues. The CDR3 here is CASSLTSAYEQYF. CDR3 coding DNA: TGCGCCAGCAGCTTGACGAGTGCCTACGAGCAGTACTTC.

This rearrangement joins TRBV7-8 to TRBJ1-2; D is unresolved. V was cut by 3 bases and J by 3 bases, with 8 bases left in between. Per germline, CDR1 SGHVS and CDR2 FQNEAQ. The CDR3 length is 13 residues. For the CDR3, the DNA is TGTGCCAGCAGCTTTCTCCCCCACTATGGCTACACCTTC. Amino acid sequence: CASSFLPHYGYTF. Full variable domain (missing parts from reference TRBV7-8 and TRBJ1-2): GAGVSQSPRYKVAKRGQDVALRCDPISGHVSLFWYQQALGQGPEFLTYFQNEAQLDKSGLPSDRFFAERPEGSVSTLKIQRTQQEDSAVYLCASSFLPHYGYTFGSGTRLTVV.

The chain joins TRBV9 to TRBJ1-4, with a possible D match to TRBD1 (6 bases). This CDR3 spans 14 amino acids. The germline V and J ends were trimmed by 4 bases and 8 bases, with 15 bases remaining between them. CDR1 and CDR2 (germline): SGDLS, YYNGEE. In DNA, the CDR3 is TGTGCCAGCAGCCCCCAGGGGTTTCGGGAAAAACTGTTTTTT. Translation gives CASSPQGFREKLFF.

This chain links TRBV20-1 with TRBJ1-2; D unresolved. Germline V gene sequence: CDR1 DFQATT, CDR2 SNEGSKA (reference sequence). This CDR3 has 11 amino acids. V dropped 6 bases and J dropped 5 bases, with 10 bases sitting between them. In nucleotides, the CDR3 is TGCAGTGCCCAGGACTCATATGGCTACACCTTC. Residues: CSAQDSYGYTF.

This chain uses TRBV25-1 with TRBJ1-1, with 11 bases lining up with TRBD1. The CDR3 sequence is 16 residues long. Germline V gene sequence: CDR1 MGHDK, CDR2 SYGVNS. The V gene end was trimmed by 4 bases and the J gene end by 4 bases; junction bases not matched to a gene: 8. CDR3: CASSGRTGGAFTEAFF. The CDR3 DNA reads TGTGCCAGCAGTGGTCGGACAGGGGGCGCTTTCACTGAAGCTTTCTTT.

The chain is built from TRBV7-3 and TRBJ2-3; D call uncertain. V gave up 4 bases and J gave up 0 bases, with 11 bases separating them. This CDR3 comprises 15 residues. Germline V gene lookup returns CDR1 SGHTA and CDR2 FQGTGA. This CDR3 is CASSSSSGSTDTQYF. Here the CDR3 DNA reads TGTGCCAGCAGCTCAAGCTCCGGGAGCACAGATACGCAGTATTTT. Supplemented by reference TRBV7-3 and TRBJ2-3, the full variable domain reads GAGVSQTPSNKVTEKGKYVELRCDPISGHTALYWYRQSLGQGPEFLIYFQGTGAADDSGLPNDRFFAVRPEGSVSTLKIQRTERGDSAVYLCASSSSSGSTDTQYFGPGTRLTVL.